Listed below are T cell receptor beta chains from one sample, sequenced in a study of cytomegalovirus exposure and HLA in healthy donors. This table comes from immunoSEQ multiplex PCR, and its TCRdb copy is limited to in-frame clones, with some not included. The sample contains some 120,000 clones, about 80% of which appear only once. Sequenced sample: PBMCs. These receptors originate from a woman aged 45-59 years in good health and CMV-seropositive. Both conserved end residues are part of each CDR3. D genes are given only for firm matches. Some rows mark clone size as missing; the rest say once, few, many or name a class of expanded clone.

TRBV6-5,TRBJ1-1,.,few,CASSGYGGEAFF,TGTGCCAGCAGTGGGTACGGGGGGGAAGCTTTCTTT
TRBV6-1,TRBJ2-7,.,.,CASRGLLGYEQYF,TGTGCCAGCAGAGGACTCCTGGGGTACGAGCAGTACTTC
TRBV19,TRBJ1-4,TRBD1,.,CASSPEQGGKLFF,TGTGCCAGTAGTCCTGAACAGGGGGGAAAACTGTTTTTT
TRBV7-9,TRBJ2-7,TRBD2,.,CASNDGEGTYEQYF,TGTGCCAGCAACGACGGGGAGGGAACCTACGAGCAGTACTTC
TRBV4-3,TRBJ2-4,TRBD1,many,CASSPGGRNIQYF,TGCGCCAGCAGCCCAGGGGGCCGGAACATTCAGTACTTC
TRBV9,TRBJ1-1,.,once,CASSLSGSAEAFF,TGTGCCAGCAGCTTAAGCGGTAGCGCTGAAGCTTTCTTT
TRBV4-3,TRBJ2-7,TRBD2,.,CASSPGLAGIYEQYF,TGCGCCAGCAGCCCGGGGCTAGCGGGAATTTACGAGCAGTACTTC
TRBV29-1,TRBJ2-3,.,.,CSVETDGHITDTQYF,TGCAGCGTTGAGACAGACGGACATATCACAGATACGCAGTATTTT
TRBV4-3,TRBJ2-3,.,.,CASSQVRTSTDTQYF,TGCGCCAGCAGCCAAGTGAGGACTAGCACAGATACGCAGTATTTT
TRBV4-3,TRBJ2-2,.,.,CASSLRDKNTGELFF,TGCGCCAGCAGCCTCCGGGACAAGAACACCGGGGAGCTGTTTTTT
TRBV6-5,TRBJ1-3,.,few,CASSYSSGRTIYF,TGTGCCAGCAGTTACTCTTCCGGGAGGACCATATATTTT
TRBV2,TRBJ2-5,.,.,CASSEVPGETQYF,TGTGCCAGCAGTGAAGTCCCGGGGGAGACCCAGTACTTC
TRBV18,TRBJ2-7,TRBD2,.,CASSPLRTSGRSNEQYF,TGTGCCAGCTCACCACTCCGGACTAGCGGGAGATCAAACGAGCAGTACTTC
TRBV2,TRBJ2-2,TRBD2,once,CASALAGGWTGELFF,TGTGCCAGTGCCTTAGCGGGAGGTTGGACCGGGGAGCTGTTTTTT
TRBV10-1,TRBJ1-5,.,.,CARTDPVEGRNQPQHF,TGCGCCAGAACCGATCCTGTGGAGGGAAGGAATCAGCCCCAGCATTTT
TRBV7-2,TRBJ2-3,.,once,CASSSTVADTQYF,TGTGCCAGCAGCTCTACAGTGGCAGATACGCAGTATTTT
TRBV5-1,TRBJ2-5,.,few,CASSLNTGGQETQYF,TGCGCCAGCAGCTTGAATACCGGGGGACAAGAGACCCAGTACTTC